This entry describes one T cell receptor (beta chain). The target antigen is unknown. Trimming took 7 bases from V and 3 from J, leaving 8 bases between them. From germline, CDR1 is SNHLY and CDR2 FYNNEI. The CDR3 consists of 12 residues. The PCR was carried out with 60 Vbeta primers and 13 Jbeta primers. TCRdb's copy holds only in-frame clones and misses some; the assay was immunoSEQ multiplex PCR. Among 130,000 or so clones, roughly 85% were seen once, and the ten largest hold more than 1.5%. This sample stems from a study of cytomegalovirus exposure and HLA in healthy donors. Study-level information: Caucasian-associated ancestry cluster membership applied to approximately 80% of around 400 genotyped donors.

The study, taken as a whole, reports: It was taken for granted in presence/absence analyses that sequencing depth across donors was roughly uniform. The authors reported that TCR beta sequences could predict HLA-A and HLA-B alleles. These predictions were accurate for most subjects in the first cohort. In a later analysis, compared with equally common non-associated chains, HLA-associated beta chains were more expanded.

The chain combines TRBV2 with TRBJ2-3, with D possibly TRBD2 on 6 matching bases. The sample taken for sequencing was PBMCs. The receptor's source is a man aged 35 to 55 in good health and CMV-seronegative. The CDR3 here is CASKEGTDTQYF. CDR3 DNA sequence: TGTGCCAGCAAGGAGGGTACAGATACGCAGTATTTT.